The rows below give T cell receptor beta chains drawn from one sample of a study of blood T cell repertoires in COVID-19. The method was immunoSEQ multiplex PCR; TCRdb's version includes in-frame clones alone and lacks a portion of them. The sample lists fewer than 45,000 clones; roughly 80% were seen once. Sequenced sample: peripheral blood. The origin of the receptors is a man in his 70s with acute or convalescent COVID-19. Both conserved end residues are part of each CDR3. The order of the fields is J gene, V gene, CDR3 protein.

>TRBJ1-4|TRBV27
CASSLTRLRGNEKLFF
>TRBJ1-6|TRBV14
CASSQDRANSPLHF
>TRBJ1-6|TRBV6-5
CASSYGTGGGNSPLHF
>TRBJ1-4|TRBV18
CASSPGVQGATNEKLFF
>TRBJ1-3|TRBV29-1
CSVGTDPGNTIYF
>TRBJ2-2|TRBV5-5
CASSSSGTLNTGELFF
>TRBJ1-6|TRBV28
CASSSGPGHLF
>TRBJ2-6|TRBV5-4
CASSLPRTGRAGANVLTF
>TRBJ1-6|TRBV6-6
CASSPNRGNSPLHF
>TRBJ2-5|TRBV6-5
CASSSQGYQETQYF
>TRBJ1-3|TRBV5-1
CASSLEASSGNTIYF
>TRBJ1-1|TRBV3-1/TRBV3-2
CASSHGLRESEAFF
>TRBJ2-1|TRBV5-4
CASRLDRSSYNEQFF
>TRBJ1-1|TRBV6-2/TRBV6-3
CASSYAGRTEAFF
>TRBJ1-1|TRBV10-3
CAISKDQVGNTEAFF
>TRBJ1-6|TRBV7-2
CASGTGPNSPLHF
>TRBJ2-7|TRBV6-5
CASSPSGGPNKQYF
>TRBJ1-1|TRBV7-2
CASSFDWTGMNTEAFF
>TRBJ2-7|TRBV27
CASSKYGSSYEQYF
>TRBJ1-5|TRBV6-5
CASSPHSSNQPQHF
>TRBJ2-1|TRBV19
CASSKSTGIVYNEQFF
>TRBJ2-7|TRBV10-3
CAISESRLGRSYEQYF
>TRBJ2-2|TRBV6-5
CASRDSPNTGELFF
>TRBJ2-7|TRBV7-2
CASSLDSGTGYEQYF
>TRBJ1-5|TRBV28
CASSPLYSNQPQHF
>TRBJ2-5|TRBV5-1
CASSLGQGSETQYF
>TRBJ1-4|TRBV9
CASSVDREANEKLFF
>TRBJ1-6|TRBV4-3
CASSQDNDRVALSSYNSPLHF
>TRBJ2-5|TRBV5-5
CASSLPWGGGEETQYF
>TRBJ2-2|TRBV5-1
CASSLAVFRGDGTGELFF
>TRBJ2-1|TRBV5-1
CASSPGITNEQFF
>TRBJ2-1|TRBV11-2
CASSLTSGGMDEQFF
>TRBJ1-3|TRBV4-3
CASSSGGSGNTIYF
>TRBJ1-1|TRBV5-5
CASTGTELNTEAFF
>TRBJ1-2|TRBV9
CASSVEGYYGYTF
>TRBJ1-4|TRBV5-5
CASSADVGPNEKLFF
>TRBJ2-5|TRBV5-1
CASSFRTGRETQYF
>TRBJ1-3|TRBV9
CASSVSDSSGNTIYF
>TRBJ2-7|TRBV7-9
CAGGSAYEQYF
>TRBJ1-1|TRBV4-3
CASSQDRAGRGVDTEAFF
>TRBJ1-2|TRBV19
CASSPRQGANYGYTF
>TRBJ2-2|TRBV30
CAWSAGTSGTGELFF
>TRBJ2-1|TRBV28
CASSLAPYQLGGGVRQFF
>TRBJ1-2|TRBV7-9
CASSDAGGDGYTF
>TRBJ2-2|TRBV5-4
CASSLQGANTGELFF